This T cell receptor beta chain is from a study of T cell responses to AZD1222 COVID-19 vaccine. About this clone: Its target is not known.

Assay used: immunoSEQ multiplex PCR; TCRdb lists only in-frame clones, some missing. The sample lists about 120,000 clones, more than 85% occurring once. The study's findings and limits: Close to half of all spike-specific TCRs reportedly target regions of the variants that are unmutated.

Looked up from germline, CDR1 is SGHRS and CDR2 is YFSETQ. CDR3 length equals 20 residues. With 2 bases removed from V and 2 bases from J, the gap between germline ends came to 26 bases. The receptor's source is an adult who received the AZD1222 COVID-19 vaccine. This specimen consisted of peripheral blood, obtained 28 days after the second AZD1222 dose. V is TRBV5-1 and J is TRBJ2-1; either TRBD1 or TRBD2 may supply D (5 bases each). Here the CDR3 reads CASSFPLFSLRDGAYNEQFF. Written as DNA, the CDR3 is TGCGCCAGCAGCTTCCCGCTTTTTTCTCTCCGGGACGGAGCCTACAATGAGCAGTTCTTC. The whole variable domain, remainder taken from reference TRBV5-1 and TRBJ2-1, is KAGVTQTPRYLIKTRGQQVTLSCSPISGHRSVSWYQQTPGQGLQFLFEYFSETQRNKGNFPGRFSGRQFSNSRSEMNVSTLELGDSALYLCASSFPLFSLRDGAYNEQFFGPGTRLTVL.